This is a list of T cell receptor beta chains from one sample in a study of blood T cell repertoires in COVID-19. The method was immunoSEQ multiplex PCR; TCRdb's version includes in-frame clones alone and lacks a portion of them. Counted here are a few hundred thousand clones, just over 85% occurring once; the ten biggest clones make up about 4.1%. Sequences were obtained from peripheral blood. The receptor source for this set is a man aged 50 or older with acute or convalescent COVID-19. The CDR3 runs from the conserved cysteine through the conserved F or W. Fields, in order: CDR3 length, V gene, clone size, J gene, D gene, CDR3 protein, CDR3 DNA. The D gene is left open where the match is weak. Clone size is stated in some rows and not others, as once, few, many or a class when expanded.

CDR3 length: 18
V gene: TRBV18
clone size: -
J gene: TRBJ2-6
D gene: -
CDR3 protein: CASSRGRVSSSGANVLTF
CDR3 DNA: TGTGCCAGCTCCCGGGGAAGGGTGTCATCCTCCGGGGCCAACGTCCTGACTTTC

CDR3 length: 15
V gene: TRBV5-4
clone size: -
J gene: TRBJ1-1
D gene: -
CDR3 protein: CASSLPQGAITEAFF
CDR3 DNA: TGTGCCAGCAGCTTACCACAGGGCGCTATCACTGAAGCTTTCTTT

CDR3 length: 20
V gene: TRBV24-1
clone size: -
J gene: TRBJ1-3
D gene: TRBD1
CDR3 protein: CATIRDRGNYLPTLRNTIYF
CDR3 DNA: TGTGCCACGATCCGGGACAGGGGGAACTATCTTCCTACCTTACGAAACACCATATATTTT

CDR3 length: 18
V gene: TRBV7-2
clone size: -
J gene: TRBJ2-6
D gene: -
CDR3 protein: CASSPSGDGASGANVLTF
CDR3 DNA: TGTGCCAGCAGCCCGTCAGGGGACGGAGCCTCTGGGGCCAACGTCCTGACTTTC

CDR3 length: 14
V gene: TRBV9
clone size: -
J gene: TRBJ1-3
D gene: -
CDR3 protein: CASSVRGSGNTIYF
CDR3 DNA: TGTGCCAGCAGCGTGCGGGGGTCCGGAAACACCATATATTTT

CDR3 length: 12
V gene: TRBV19
clone size: -
J gene: TRBJ2-7
D gene: -
CDR3 protein: CASSISGYEQYF
CDR3 DNA: TGTGCCAGTAGTATATCAGGGTACGAGCAGTACTTC

CDR3 length: 15
V gene: TRBV19
clone size: -
J gene: TRBJ1-5
D gene: -
CDR3 protein: CASKEGPVSNQPQHF
CDR3 DNA: TGTGCCAGTAAGGAGGGGCCCGTTAGCAATCAGCCCCAGCATTTT

CDR3 length: 15
V gene: TRBV7-6
clone size: -
J gene: TRBJ2-7
D gene: TRBD1
CDR3 protein: CASSLRQGYLYEQYF
CDR3 DNA: TGTGCCAGCAGCTTAAGACAGGGGTACCTCTACGAGCAGTACTTC

CDR3 length: 18
V gene: TRBV7-3
clone size: -
J gene: TRBJ1-2
D gene: -
CDR3 protein: CASSLRPAGRLSNYGYTF
CDR3 DNA: TGTGCCAGCAGCTTACGTCCGGCAGGCCGATTATCTAACTATGGCTACACCTTC

CDR3 length: 16
V gene: TRBV18
clone size: -
J gene: TRBJ1-2
D gene: -
CDR3 protein: CASSPPSSRGPSRYTF
CDR3 DNA: TGTGCCAGCTCACCACCATCTTCCAGGGGCCCCTCTCGCTACACCTTC

CDR3 length: 16
V gene: TRBV4-1
clone size: once
J gene: TRBJ1-2
D gene: TRBD1
CDR3 protein: CASSPVGDRAAYGYTF
CDR3 DNA: TGCGCCAGCAGCCCGGTAGGGGACAGGGCCGCCTATGGCTACACCTTC

CDR3 length: 13
V gene: TRBV5-1
clone size: -
J gene: TRBJ2-5
D gene: -
CDR3 protein: CASSTLLEETQYF
CDR3 DNA: TGCGCCAGCAGCACTCTACTAGAAGAGACCCAGTACTTC

CDR3 length: 17
V gene: TRBV4-1
clone size: few
J gene: TRBJ1-5
D gene: TRBD1
CDR3 protein: CASSQGTGGTLNQPQHF
CDR3 DNA: TGCGCCAGCAGCCAAGGGACAGGGGGAACCCTTAATCAGCCCCAGCATTTT

CDR3 length: 14
V gene: TRBV28
clone size: -
J gene: TRBJ1-2
D gene: TRBD1
CDR3 protein: CASLQGGNHYGYTF
CDR3 DNA: TGTGCCAGTTTGCAAGGGGGCAACCACTATGGCTACACCTTC

CDR3 length: 17
V gene: TRBV10-2
clone size: -
J gene: TRBJ1-2
D gene: -
CDR3 protein: CASSESPTMARSYGYTF
CDR3 DNA: TGCGCCAGCAGTGAGTCCCCAACGATGGCACGTTCCTATGGCTACACCTTC

CDR3 length: 13
V gene: TRBV10-3
clone size: -
J gene: TRBJ1-2
D gene: TRBD1
CDR3 protein: CAISGGTGYGYTF
CDR3 DNA: TGTGCCATCAGTGGGGGGACAGGTTATGGCTACACCTTC

CDR3 length: 15
V gene: TRBV9
clone size: -
J gene: TRBJ1-1
D gene: -
CDR3 protein: CASSPSQGVGAEAFF
CDR3 DNA: TGTGCCAGCAGCCCGTCACAGGGAGTTGGGGCTGAAGCTTTCTTT

CDR3 length: 14
V gene: TRBV18
clone size: few
J gene: TRBJ2-3
D gene: -
CDR3 protein: CASSPGAATDTQYF
CDR3 DNA: TGTGCCAGCTCACCAGGGGCAGCCACAGATACGCAGTATTTT

CDR3 length: 12
V gene: TRBV30
clone size: -
J gene: TRBJ1-1
D gene: -
CDR3 protein: CAWSRGGAEAFF
CDR3 DNA: TGTGCCTGGAGTAGAGGGGGGGCTGAAGCTTTCTTT

CDR3 length: 15
V gene: TRBV7-9
clone size: -
J gene: TRBJ1-2
D gene: -
CDR3 protein: CASSFRGAGSSGYTF
CDR3 DNA: TGTGCCAGCAGCTTCCGGGGGGCAGGGAGCTCTGGCTACACCTTC

CDR3 length: 12
V gene: TRBV10-3
clone size: -
J gene: TRBJ1-2
D gene: TRBD1
CDR3 protein: CAISWTGVGYTF
CDR3 DNA: TGTGCCATCAGCTGGACAGGGGTGGGCTACACCTTC

CDR3 length: 13
V gene: TRBV2
clone size: -
J gene: TRBJ1-1
D gene: -
CDR3 protein: CASSEAEVTEAFF
CDR3 DNA: TGTGCCAGCAGTGAAGCTGAGGTTACTGAAGCTTTCTTT

CDR3 length: 15
V gene: TRBV19
clone size: -
J gene: TRBJ1-2
D gene: -
CDR3 protein: CASTLTGPSNYGYTF
CDR3 DNA: TGTGCCAGTACCTTGACAGGACCCTCTAACTATGGCTACACCTTC

CDR3 length: 18
V gene: TRBV7-2
clone size: -
J gene: TRBJ1-2
D gene: TRBD1
CDR3 protein: CASSLARGGQGRLYGYTF
CDR3 DNA: TGTGCCAGCAGCTTAGCACGAGGGGGACAGGGTCGGTTGTATGGCTACACCTTC